Listed here are 29 T cell receptor beta chains from one sample, sequenced in a study of T cells after yellow fever vaccination. TCRdb reanalysed the 5' RACE reads using MiXCR and keeps one entry per CDR3 protein. The sample includes 450,000 to 600,000 distinct CDR3 sequences, approximately 13% seen only once; the top ten take more than 12%. The specimen comprised PBMCs, sampled on the day of the yellow fever booster vaccination. Every receptor here comes from a man aged 30-40 years who received the YFV17D yellow fever vaccine.

This clonotype was counted between two and nine times. The chain has TRBV27 and TRBJ2-7; D is perhaps TRBD1 (6 bases). Trimming shortened V by 6 bases and J by 0 bases, and 18 bases separated the two germline ends. Per the germline V gene, CDR1 is MNHEY and CDR2 is SMNVEV (reference sequence). The CDR3 runs 16 residues. CDR3 in amino acids: CASSHRVTPISYEQYF. The CDR3 nucleotides read TGTGCCAGCAGCCACAGGGTAACCCCCATCTCCTACGAGCAGTACTTC.

This clonotype was recorded a few times. This rearrangement joins TRBV5-6 to TRBJ2-1; D ambiguous. The CDR3 loop spans 12 amino acids. Germline loops: CDR1 SGHDT, CDR2 YYEEEE. Trimming removed 2 bases from V and 10 bases from J, with 10 bases in between. CDR3 nucleotides: TGTGCCAGCAGCTTAAGCTTGGGAGAGCAGTTCTTC. It encodes CASSLSLGEQFF.

V and J are TRBV6-5 and TRBJ2-5; D may be TRBD2 (6 bases). This CDR3 is built from 15 residues. V lost 5 bases and J 5 bases, leaving 18 bases between the germline ends. Germline-derived CDR1 and CDR2 are MNHEY and SVGAGI. The CDR3 DNA sequence: TGTGCCAGCAGTCCTCGGGACTCGGGGAGGGAGACCCAGTACTTC. This sequence encodes CASSPRDSGRETQYF.

There are a few counts of this clonotype. The rearrangement links TRBV15 to TRBJ2-3, with D possibly being TRBD2 (5 bases). Per germline, CDR1 LNHNV and CDR2 YYDKDF (reference sequence). V was cut by 1 base and J by 0 bases, with 11 bases left in between. CDR3 size: 16 residues. CDR3 amino acids: CATSRGEFSSTDTQYF. In nucleotides, the CDR3 is TGTGCCACCAGCAGAGGGGAGTTCTCTAGCACAGATACGCAGTATTTT.

This clonotype was detected a few times. V gene TRBV6-2 or TRBV6-3 combines with J gene TRBJ2-7; the D is unclear. Trimming took 5 bases from V and 7 from J, leaving 24 bases between them. The CDR3 loop spans 16 amino acids. Germline assignment: CDR1 MNHEY and CDR2 SVGEGT. The CDR3 DNA reads as TGTGCCAGCAGTGACATCAGAGGTGGAAGGATTTATGAGCAGTACTTC. The encoded protein is CASSDIRGGRIYEQYF.

To note about this clonotype: A junction boundary mismatches the germline segment, possibly from a read error. The chain employs TRBV20-1 and TRBJ2-1, with D perhaps matching TRBD2 (6 bases). There are 16 residues in the CDR3. Germline V gene sequence: CDR1 DFQATT, CDR2 SNEGSKA (reference sequence). This CDR3 is CCARVGRALSYNEQFF. CDR3 DNA: TGCTGTGCTAGGGTCGGGAGAGCACTTTCCTACAATGAGCAGTTCTTC.

The chain is built from TRBV18 and TRBJ2-1, with D unclear. CDR3 length equals 14 residues. Germline lookup yields CDR1 KGHSH and CDR2 LQKENI. The V and J ends lost 5 bases and 5 bases respectively, with 13 bases between them. The CDR3 protein is CASSTEISHNEQFF. The CDR3 region has the DNA TGTGCCAGCTCAACGGAGATAAGCCACAATGAGCAGTTCTTC.

Regarding this clonotype: Possible read error: a much larger clone is one base away. The chain carries TRBV6-4 and TRBJ2-3; TRBD1 matches 7 bases. Germline V gene data show CDR1 as MRHNA and CDR2 as SNTAGT. CDR3 length: 13 residues. Unmatched junction bases numbered 0, after V lost 6 bases and J lost 0 bases. The CDR3 DNA sequence: TGTGCCAGCAGGACAGGGAGCACAGATACGCAGTATTTT. This sequence encodes CASRTGSTDTQYF.

The chain joins TRBV18 to TRBJ2-1; the match to TRBD2 covers 11 bases. Germline V lookup: CDR1 KGHSH, CDR2 LQKENI. CDR3 size: 19 residues. V gave up 6 bases and J gave up 3 bases; unmatched junction bases: 16. CDR3 residues: CASSPAGATTSGSYNEQFF. CDR3 bases: TGTGCCAGCTCGCCGGCGGGGGCTACTACTAGCGGGAGCTACAATGAGCAGTTCTTC.

The sample holds a few counts of this clonotype. V is TRBV20-1 and J is TRBJ2-6, with D hard to call. The CDR3 has 13 residues. Per germline, CDR1 DFQATT and CDR2 SNEGSKA (reference sequence). V was trimmed by 6 bases and J by 5 bases, leaving 11 bases between them. The CDR3, as DNA: TGCAGTGCCCATAACCGGTGGGCCAACGTCCTGACTTTC. This gives the protein CSAHNRWANVLTF.

Only a few counts were recorded for this clonotype. The rearrangement links TRBV6-1 to TRBJ2-7, with D possibly being TRBD1 (5 bases). The V and J ends lost 6 bases and 3 bases respectively, with 12 bases between them. Per the germline V gene, CDR1 is MNHNS and CDR2 is SASEGT. This CDR3 is 13 amino acids long. For the CDR3, the DNA is TGTGCCAGCAGCCTAACGGACATCTACGAGCAGTACTTC. Translation: CASSLTDIYEQYF.

The chain joins TRBV21-1 to TRBJ2-1; the table's D call of TRBD2 was not tested on the DNA. TRBV21-1 is listed as a pseudogene. The CDR3 contains 15 residues. In DNA, the CDR3 is TGTGCCAGCAGCGGAGAGGCGGGAGATAGGAATGAGCAGTTCTTC. Protein product: CASSGEAGDRNEQFF.

Points on this clonotype: At one boundary the junction diverges from the germline segment, which might be a read error. The gene calls are TRBV5-1 and TRBJ2-2; D is undetermined. Per germline, CDR1 SGHRS and CDR2 YFSETQ. CDR3 size: 14 residues. The CDR3 here is CANSQATPSGELFF. CDR3 DNA: TGCGCCAACAGCCAAGCGACACCCTCCGGGGAGCTGTTTTTT.

The chain employs TRBV7-2 and TRBJ2-1, with 11 nucleotides matching TRBD2. Trimming at V came to 2 bases and at J to 7 bases, leaving 4 bases not matched to a gene. Germline CDR1 SGHTA, CDR2 FQGNSA. The CDR3 has 15 residues. Here the CDR3 DNA reads TGTGCCAGCAGCTTATTAGCGGGAGGGTGGAATGAGCAGTTCTTC. Amino acid sequence: CASSLLAGGWNEQFF.

V is TRBV20-1 and J is TRBJ2-7; 8 bases are a match to TRBD2. This CDR3 is built from 14 residues. J lost 6 bases, V lost 1 base, and 8 bases had no gene match. The germline V gene has CDR1 DFQATT and CDR2 SNEGSKA (reference sequence). CDR3 sequence reads: CSARAREGPFEQYF. DNA of the CDR3: TGCAGTGCTAGAGCTCGGGAGGGACCCTTCGAGCAGTACTTC.

V gene TRBV5-1 combines with J gene TRBJ2-5; 10 nucleotides align to TRBD2. CDR1 and CDR2 (germline): SGHRS, YFSETQ. The CDR3 loop spans 14 amino acids. The J segment lost 8 bases and the V segment lost 0 bases, leaving 4 bases of the junction unmatched. This chain's CDR3 is CASSLEASGSTQYF. The CDR3 DNA sequence: TGCGCCAGCAGCTTGGAAGCTAGCGGGAGTACCCAGTACTTC.

The rearrangement uses TRBV12-3 or TRBV12-4 and TRBJ2-2, with a tentative D call TRBD2 (6 bases). The CDR3 totals 15 residues. Between the trimmed V and J ends, which lost 0 bases and 5 bases, there was a span of 10 bases. The CDR3 coding sequence is TGTGCCAGCAGTTTAGCCCGGGGGTATACCGGGGAGCTGTTTTTT. Protein: CASSLARGYTGELFF.

V gene TRBV3-1 combines with J gene TRBJ2-5, with 14 bases aligning to TRBD2. V lost 6 bases and J lost 4; bases outside the gene matches: 13. The germline V gene encodes CDR1 LGHDT and CDR2 YNNKEL (reference sequence). The CDR3 runs 18 residues. The CDR3 DNA is TGTGCCAGCAGGGGGGGGACTAGCGGGAGTAGGGTGGGAGAGACCCAGTACTTC. As protein: CASRGGTSGSRVGETQYF.

This chain connects TRBV5-6 to TRBJ2-5; D not resolved. V gave up 4 bases and J gave up 7 bases, with 8 bases separating them. Looked up from germline, CDR1 is SGHDT and CDR2 is YYEEEE. There are 11 residues in the CDR3. In DNA, the CDR3 is TGTGCCAGCAGCGTTCCGGGGACCCAGTACTTC. It translates to CASSVPGTQYF.

This clonotype occurred a few times. CDR3 protein: CASSLRTGGWNTEAFF. CDR3 DNA: TGCGCCAGCAGCTTGCGGACAGGGGGTTGGAACACTGAAGCTTTCTTT. The chain links TRBV5-1 to TRBJ1-1; 10 positions agree with TRBD1. The germline V gene encodes CDR1 SGHRS and CDR2 YFSETQ. V lost 1 base, J lost 1 base, and 4 bases stayed unmatched. The CDR3 is 16 amino acids.

The chain joins TRBV29-1 to TRBJ2-1; the D is unclear. Germline CDR1 reads SQVTM; CDR2 reads ANQGSEA. CDR3 size: 16 residues. Trimming removed 5 bases from V and 0 bases from J, with 17 bases in between. This CDR3 reads CSVQGSARSSYNEQFF. The CDR3 DNA sequence: TGCAGCGTTCAAGGAAGCGCGAGAAGCTCCTACAATGAGCAGTTCTTC.

Note on this clonotype: Relative to the germline gene, one junction end is altered; a read error may explain this. V gene TRBV20-1 combines with J gene TRBJ2-5, with TRBD1 matching 8 bases. This CDR3 is built from 19 residues. Germline V gene sequence: CDR1 DFQATT, CDR2 SNEGSKA (reference sequence). CDR3 sequence (DNA): TGCTGTGCTAGAGATCTCACCGCCTTTCTCGGACAGGGAAGAGAGACCCAGTACTTC. This codes for CCARDLTAFLGQGRETQYF.

This clonotype has just a few counts. The V gene is TRBV11-2, the J gene TRBJ2-1; 7 bases are shared with TRBD2. This CDR3 is built from 20 residues. Germline V gives CDR1 SGHAT, CDR2 FQNNGV. V shed 3 bases, J shed 0 bases, and the junction held 17 bases outside the gene matches. The CDR3 loop is CASSFPTLAVRVSSYNEQFF. DNA for the CDR3: TGTGCCAGCAGCTTTCCAACCCTAGCGGTGCGGGTGAGCTCCTACAATGAGCAGTTCTTC.

This clonotype was observed many times. This rearrangement joins TRBV29-1 to TRBJ2-7, with 11 nucleotides matching TRBD2. The trim removed 7 bases at V and 3 bases at J, leaving 2 bases unmatched. The CDR3 runs to 12 residues. CDR1 SQVTM and CDR2 ANQGSEA come from the germline V gene. In nucleotides, the CDR3 is TGCAGCGGAGGGACTAGCGGCTACGAGCAGTACTTC. Translation: CSGGTSGYEQYF.

The table lists this clonotype with a few counts. The chain combines TRBV5-6 with TRBJ2-3; 10 nucleotides agree with TRBD2. Trimming took 5 bases from V and 2 from J; bases not matched to a gene: 11. The CDR3 covers 17 residues. Germline CDR1 reads SGHDT; CDR2 reads YYEEEE. The CDR3 reads CASSSSRLAGVTDTQYF. CDR3 nucleotide sequence: TGTGCCAGCAGTTCGAGCCGGCTAGCGGGAGTCACAGATACGCAGTATTTT.

This rearrangement joins TRBV11-3 to TRBJ2-1; D is undetermined. Germline V gives CDR1 SGHNT, CDR2 YENEEA. Deletions cut 5 bases from V and 4 bases from J, with 9 bases between. The CDR3 runs to 13 residues. Written as DNA, the CDR3 is TGTGCCAGCAGCCAGAACGCGTACAATGAGCAGTTCTTC. Its translation: CASSQNAYNEQFF.

This clonotype was found a few times. This chain uses TRBV29-1 with TRBJ2-3; no clear D. Trimming shortened V by 7 bases and J by 1 base, and 9 bases separated the two germline ends. This CDR3 comprises 12 residues. Germline V gene lookup returns CDR1 SQVTM and CDR2 ANQGSEA. The CDR3, as DNA: TGCAGCGATTTACTGGGCACAGATACGCAGTATTTT. Translated: CSDLLGTDTQYF.

This clonotype was seen only a few times. The chain links TRBV27 to TRBJ2-1, with D unresolved. The CDR3 length is 15 residues. The V gene's germline CDR1 is MNHEY and CDR2 SMNVEV (reference sequence). Trimming pared 2 bases from V and 0 bases from J, leaving 8 bases between. The CDR3 here is CASSLAISSYNEQFF. The CDR3 DNA sequence: TGTGCCAGCAGTTTAGCTATTAGCTCCTACAATGAGCAGTTCTTC.

This clonotype turned up a few times. The chain uses TRBV27 and TRBJ2-7, with 10 bases matching TRBD2. Looked up from germline, CDR1 is MNHEY and CDR2 is SMNVEV (reference sequence). With 2 bases clipped from V and 0 bases from J, the junction kept 4 bases outside the gene matches. The CDR3 runs to 16 residues. The CDR3 protein is CASSLTSGDYSYEQYF. CDR3 DNA sequence: TGTGCCAGCAGTTTAACTAGCGGGGACTACTCCTACGAGCAGTACTTC.